This TCR beta chain originates from a study of Ad26.COV2.S vaccination and SARS-CoV-2 variants. Study at large: Donor participated within the Ad26.COV2.S arm of the COV1001 trial. Study findings and constraints: Total T cell responses may have been underestimated by the TCR breadth and depth analyses. Placebo and vaccine recipients had non-spike TCR breadth that was similar.

Some clones are missing from TCRdb's copy, which holds only in-frame ones; the method was immunoSEQ multiplex PCR. Seen here are around 450,000 clones, less than 95% observed once, and the top ten hold 4.3%. Treatment meaning: approximately 18 received Ad26.COV2.S at low or high dose, single or two shots; roughly five received placebo; per-sample allocation not given. The samples date from day 63 after the first vaccine or placebo injection. Boston provided a donor who was an adult aged 18-55 years. Concerning this clone itself: As yet, its antigen is unknown. Different DNA sequences within this sample yield the same CDR3.

This material consisted of peripheral blood, taken in a trial of Ad26.COV2.S vaccine versus placebo. This receptor was identified in a person aged 18 to 65 who received the Ad26.COV2.S COVID-19 vaccine or a placebo.

The CDR3 spells CASSLARGNYGYTF. The CDR3, as DNA: TGTGCCAGCAGTTTAGCCAGGGGTAACTATGGCTACACCTTC. The chain couples TRBV27 to TRBJ1-2, with a tentative D call TRBD1 (6 bases). Trimming pared 2 bases from V and 1 base from J, leaving 8 bases between. The V gene's germline CDR1 is MNHEY and CDR2 SMNVEV (reference sequence). CDR3 size: 14 residues.